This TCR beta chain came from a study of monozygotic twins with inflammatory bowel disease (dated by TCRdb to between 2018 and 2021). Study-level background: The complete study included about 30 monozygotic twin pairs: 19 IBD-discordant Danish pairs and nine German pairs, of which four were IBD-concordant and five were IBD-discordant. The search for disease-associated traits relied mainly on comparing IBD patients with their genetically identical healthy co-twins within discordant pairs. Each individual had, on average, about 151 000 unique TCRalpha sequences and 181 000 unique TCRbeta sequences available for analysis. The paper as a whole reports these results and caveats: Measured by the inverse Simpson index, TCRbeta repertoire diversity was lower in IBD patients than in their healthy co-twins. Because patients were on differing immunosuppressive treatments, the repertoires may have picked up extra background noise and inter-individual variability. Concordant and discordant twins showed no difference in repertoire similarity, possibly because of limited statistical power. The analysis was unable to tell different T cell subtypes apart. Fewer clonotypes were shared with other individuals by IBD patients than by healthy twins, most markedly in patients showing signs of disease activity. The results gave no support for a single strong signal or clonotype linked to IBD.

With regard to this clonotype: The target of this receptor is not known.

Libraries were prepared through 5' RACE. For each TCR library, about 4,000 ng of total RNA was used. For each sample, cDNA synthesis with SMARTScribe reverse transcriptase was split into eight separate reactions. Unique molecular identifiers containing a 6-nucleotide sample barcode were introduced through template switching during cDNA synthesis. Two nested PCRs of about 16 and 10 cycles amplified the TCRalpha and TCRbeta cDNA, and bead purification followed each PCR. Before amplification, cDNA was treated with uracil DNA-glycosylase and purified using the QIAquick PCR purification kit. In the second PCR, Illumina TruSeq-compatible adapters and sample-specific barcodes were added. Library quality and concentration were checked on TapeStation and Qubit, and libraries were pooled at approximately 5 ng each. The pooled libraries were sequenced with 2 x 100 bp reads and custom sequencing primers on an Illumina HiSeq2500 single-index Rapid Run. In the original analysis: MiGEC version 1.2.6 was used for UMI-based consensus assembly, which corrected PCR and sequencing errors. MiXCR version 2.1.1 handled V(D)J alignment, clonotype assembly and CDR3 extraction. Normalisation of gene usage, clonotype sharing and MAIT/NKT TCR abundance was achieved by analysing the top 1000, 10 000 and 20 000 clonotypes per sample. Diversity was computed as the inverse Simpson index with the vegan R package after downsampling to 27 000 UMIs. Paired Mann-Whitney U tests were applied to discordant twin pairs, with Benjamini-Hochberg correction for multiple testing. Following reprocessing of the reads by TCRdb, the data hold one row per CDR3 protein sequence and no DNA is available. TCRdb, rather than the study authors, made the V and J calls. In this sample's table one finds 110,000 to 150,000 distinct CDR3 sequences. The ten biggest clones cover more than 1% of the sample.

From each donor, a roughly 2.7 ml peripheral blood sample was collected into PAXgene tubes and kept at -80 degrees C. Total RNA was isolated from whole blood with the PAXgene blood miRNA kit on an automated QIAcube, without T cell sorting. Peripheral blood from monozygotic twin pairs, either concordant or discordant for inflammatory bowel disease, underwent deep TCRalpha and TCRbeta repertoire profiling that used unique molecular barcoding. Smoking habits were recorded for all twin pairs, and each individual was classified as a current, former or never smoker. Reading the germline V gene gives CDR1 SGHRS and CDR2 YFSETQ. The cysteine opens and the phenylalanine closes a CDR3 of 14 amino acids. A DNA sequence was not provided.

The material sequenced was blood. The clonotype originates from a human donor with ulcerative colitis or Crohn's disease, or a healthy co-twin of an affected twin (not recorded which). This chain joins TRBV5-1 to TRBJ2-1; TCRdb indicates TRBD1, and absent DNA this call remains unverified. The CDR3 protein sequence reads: CASSPPGQGDEQFF.